This T cell receptor (beta chain) was sequenced for a study of blood T cell repertoires in COVID-19. Per the original data handling: The authors estimated nucleated cell counts from reference gene primer amplification. TCRdb keeps only in-frame clones here, not all; method: immunoSEQ multiplex PCR. The V and J calls and clone size are taken from that table; D and trimming were inferred from the DNA. The sample lists 300,000 to 350,000 clones, 90% occurring once. The participants were between roughly 18 and 100 years old and came from some 25 US areas. Trimming left V 6 bases short and J 0 bases short, with 9 bases between. Germline V CDR1 and CDR2: MDHEN, SYDVKM. CDR3 length: 14 residues.

The receptor's source is a woman aged 18-29 years with acute COVID-19. The sample taken for sequencing was PBMCs or T cells enriched from blood (not recorded which). V and J are TRBV28 and TRBJ1-5, with unresolved D. CDR3 amino acids: CASSSASSNQPQHF. The CDR3 nucleotides are TGTGCCAGCAGCTCCGCCAGTAGCAATCAGCCCCAGCATTTT.